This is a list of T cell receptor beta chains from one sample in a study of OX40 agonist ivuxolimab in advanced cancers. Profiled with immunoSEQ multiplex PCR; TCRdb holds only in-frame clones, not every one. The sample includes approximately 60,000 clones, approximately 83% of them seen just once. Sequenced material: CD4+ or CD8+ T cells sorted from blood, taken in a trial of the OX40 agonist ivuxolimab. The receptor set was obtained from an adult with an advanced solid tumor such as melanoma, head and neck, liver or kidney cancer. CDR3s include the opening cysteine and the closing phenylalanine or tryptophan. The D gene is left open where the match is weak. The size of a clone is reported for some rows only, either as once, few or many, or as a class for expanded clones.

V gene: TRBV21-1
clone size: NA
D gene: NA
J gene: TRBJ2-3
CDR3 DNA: TGTGCCAGCAGCCCTCAAGGGCGTCCAGATACGCAGTATTTT
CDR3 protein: CASSPQGRPDTQYF

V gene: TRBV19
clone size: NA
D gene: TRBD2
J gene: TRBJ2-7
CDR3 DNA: TGTGCCAGTAGTCCAGTAGCGGGTTCCTACGAGCAGTACTTC
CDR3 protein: CASSPVAGSYEQYF

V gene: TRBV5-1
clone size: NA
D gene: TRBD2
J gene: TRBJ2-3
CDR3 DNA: TGCGCCAGCAGCTTTAGCGGGCTCACAGATACGCAGTATTTT
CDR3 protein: CASSFSGLTDTQYF

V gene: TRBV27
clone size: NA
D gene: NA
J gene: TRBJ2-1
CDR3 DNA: TGTGCCAGCAGTTTGGTCCCACCGTACAATGAGCAGTTCTTC
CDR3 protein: CASSLVPPYNEQFF

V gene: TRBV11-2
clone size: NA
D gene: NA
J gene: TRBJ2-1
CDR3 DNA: TGTGCCAGCAGCTTACTCCTCACCGGGACTGGGTACAATGAGCAGTTCTTC
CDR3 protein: CASSLLLTGTGYNEQFF

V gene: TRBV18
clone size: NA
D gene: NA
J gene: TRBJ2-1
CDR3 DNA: TGTGCCAGCTCACCAAGTCAGGCTGATGAGCAGTTCTTC
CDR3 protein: CASSPSQADEQFF

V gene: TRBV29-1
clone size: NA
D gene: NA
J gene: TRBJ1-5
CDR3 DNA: TGCAGCGCTGGGTCCCGGGGTCAGCCCCAGCATTTT
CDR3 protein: CSAGSRGQPQHF

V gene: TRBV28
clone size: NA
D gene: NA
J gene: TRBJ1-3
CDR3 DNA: TGTGCCAGCAGTCGACCGTCTGGAAACACCATATATTTT
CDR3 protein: CASSRPSGNTIYF

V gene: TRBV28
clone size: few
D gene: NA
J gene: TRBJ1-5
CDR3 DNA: TGTGCCAGCAGGAAATTTCAGGGCCAGCCCCAGCATTTT
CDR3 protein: CASRKFQGQPQHF

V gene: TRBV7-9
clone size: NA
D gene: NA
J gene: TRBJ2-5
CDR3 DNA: TGTGCCAGCAGCCCGGGACGGTCGTACCAAGAGACCCAGTACTTC
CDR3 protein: CASSPGRSYQETQYF

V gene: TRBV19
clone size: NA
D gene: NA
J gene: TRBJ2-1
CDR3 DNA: TGTGCCAGTACCCGAGCCTCAACGAGCTCCTACAATGAGCAGTTCTTC
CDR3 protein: CASTRASTSSYNEQFF

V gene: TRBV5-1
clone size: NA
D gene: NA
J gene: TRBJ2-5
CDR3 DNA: TGCGCCAGCACTACCGGGGTCGGCGGGGTTGAGACCCAGTACTTC
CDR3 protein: CASTTGVGGVETQYF

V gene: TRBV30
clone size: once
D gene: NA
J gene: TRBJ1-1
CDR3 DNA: TGTGCCTGGAGGGGGTTGGCGGGGAACACTGAAGCTTTCTTT
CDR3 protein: CAWRGLAGNTEAFF